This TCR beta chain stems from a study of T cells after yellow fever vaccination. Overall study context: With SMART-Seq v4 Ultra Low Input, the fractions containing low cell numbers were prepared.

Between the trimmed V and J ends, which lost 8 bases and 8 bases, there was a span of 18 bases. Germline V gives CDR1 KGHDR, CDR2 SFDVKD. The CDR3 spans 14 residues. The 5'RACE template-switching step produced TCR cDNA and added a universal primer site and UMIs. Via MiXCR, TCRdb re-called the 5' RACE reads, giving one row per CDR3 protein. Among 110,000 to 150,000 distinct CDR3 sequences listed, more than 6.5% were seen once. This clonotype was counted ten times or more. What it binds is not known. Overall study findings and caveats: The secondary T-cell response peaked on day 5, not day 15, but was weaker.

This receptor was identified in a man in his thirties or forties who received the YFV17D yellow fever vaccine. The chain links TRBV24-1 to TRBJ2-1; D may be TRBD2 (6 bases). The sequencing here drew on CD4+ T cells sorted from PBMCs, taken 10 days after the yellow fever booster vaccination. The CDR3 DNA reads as TGTGCCACCAATGCCGGGGGAACGGGGTATGAGCAGTTCTTC. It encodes CATNAGGTGYEQFF.